This record looks at one T cell receptor beta chain sequence and its context. Its specificity is not known. Trimming cost V 2 bases and J 7 bases; bases outside gene matches: 8. CDR3 length: 15 amino acids. Germline V CDR1 and CDR2: SGHTA, FQGTGA. The data stem from a study of CD8 T cells in ankylosing spondylitis. MiXCR was run by TCRdb on the 5' RACE reads, yielding one entry per CDR3 protein. The data show fewer than 450,000 distinct CDR3 sequences, with 15% to 20% seen just once and just over 1% held by the top ten. Findings of the study overall: Ankylosing spondylitis blood appeared to carry a characteristic TCR beta motif of several highly homologous variants.

The sequencing input was blood, either unsorted or a sorted T cell fraction (not recorded which). The chain uses TRBV7-3 and TRBJ2-1; 7 nucleotides align to TRBD2. This receptor was taken from a male donor with ankylosing spondylitis. The chain's CDR3 is CASSLGLAVQNEQFF. The CDR3 bases are TGTGCCAGCAGCTTAGGGCTAGCGGTCCAAAATGAGCAGTTCTTC.